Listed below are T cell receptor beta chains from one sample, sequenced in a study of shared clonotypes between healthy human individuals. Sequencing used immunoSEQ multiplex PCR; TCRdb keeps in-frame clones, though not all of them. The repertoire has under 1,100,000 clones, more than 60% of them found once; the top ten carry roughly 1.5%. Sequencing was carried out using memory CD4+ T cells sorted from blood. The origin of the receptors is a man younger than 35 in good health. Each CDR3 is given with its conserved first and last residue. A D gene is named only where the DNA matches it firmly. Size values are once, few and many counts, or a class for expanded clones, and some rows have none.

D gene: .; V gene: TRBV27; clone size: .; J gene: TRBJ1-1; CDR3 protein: CASSLEIRTVNTEAFF
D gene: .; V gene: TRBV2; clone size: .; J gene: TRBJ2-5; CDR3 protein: CASSRDHGGQETQYF
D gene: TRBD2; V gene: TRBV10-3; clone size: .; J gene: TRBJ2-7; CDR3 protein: CAIRETGTSGYEQYF
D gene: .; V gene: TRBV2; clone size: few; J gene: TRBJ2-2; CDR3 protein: CASGAGTTGELFF
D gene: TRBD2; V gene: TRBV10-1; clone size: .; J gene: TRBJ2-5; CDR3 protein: CASSESGGRLQETQYF
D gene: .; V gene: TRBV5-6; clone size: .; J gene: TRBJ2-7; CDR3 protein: CASSLVGRAHEQYF
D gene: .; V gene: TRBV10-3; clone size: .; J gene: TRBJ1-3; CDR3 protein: CAISESVSGNTIYF
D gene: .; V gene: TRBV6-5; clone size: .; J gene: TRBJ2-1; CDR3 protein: CASSYSLREQFF
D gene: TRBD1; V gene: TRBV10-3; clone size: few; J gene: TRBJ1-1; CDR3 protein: CAITGGQGMNTEAFF
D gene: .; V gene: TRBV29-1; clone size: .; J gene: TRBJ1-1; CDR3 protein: CSAEGQMNTEAFF
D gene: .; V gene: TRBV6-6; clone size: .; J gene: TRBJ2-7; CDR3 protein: CATQGLFYEQYF
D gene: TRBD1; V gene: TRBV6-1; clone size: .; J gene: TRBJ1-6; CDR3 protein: CASSDGQGASSPLHF
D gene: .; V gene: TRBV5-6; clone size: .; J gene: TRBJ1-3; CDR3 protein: CASSLLVPSGNTIYF